This T cell receptor beta chain was documented in a study of blood T cell repertoires in COVID-19. Across the whole study: T cells, B-cell-depleted T cells, or PBMCs provided the cDNA or gDNA that served as material.

This clone was counted a single time. The authors' processing: Reference gene primers were amplified, and this amplification served to estimate nucleated cell counts. The table came from immunoSEQ multiplex PCR; TCRdb's copy has only in-frame clones and leaves some out. D and trimming were read from the DNA, whereas the V and J calls and clone size are those reported in that table. The table records 50,000 to 60,000 clones, roughly 85% of them present only once. The CDR3 length is 14 residues. CDR1 is SGHNT and CDR2 is YENEEA in the germline V gene. With 2 bases removed from V and 2 bases from J, the gap between germline ends came to 10 bases.

The source is a human donor in a cohort sampled during active COVID-19. Material for sequencing was peripheral blood. The chain combines TRBV11-3 with TRBJ2-7; TRBD2 is a possible D gene (6 bases). The CDR3: CASSLYSGAYEQYF. The CDR3 DNA reads as TGTGCCAGCAGCTTATATTCGGGGGCCTACGAGCAGTACTTC.